The rows below give T cell receptor beta chains drawn from one sample of a study of blood T cell repertoires in COVID-19. Data came from immunoSEQ multiplex PCR; TCRdb stores just in-frame clones and leaves some out. The table lists about 60,000 clones, roughly 76% of them singletons. Sequenced: peripheral blood. The receptors were gathered from a man in his forties or fifties with active or convalescent COVID-19. Each CDR3 is given with its conserved first and last residue. Rows give clone size only sometimes, using once, few, many, or a class for an expanded clone.

clone size,J gene,V gene,CDR3 protein
NA,TRBJ1-6,TRBV5-1,CASSTGGGLNSPLHF
once,TRBJ2-5,TRBV5-8,CASGFNGEGPQETQYF
NA,TRBJ1-1,TRBV19,CASSMQGARRTEAFF
few,TRBJ2-7,TRBV2,CASTGEAGGRHEQYF
few,TRBJ1-1,TRBV2,CASIRDRDTEAFF
NA,TRBJ1-1,TRBV2,CASMLLSGRGTEAFF
once,TRBJ2-7,TRBV27,CASSLSGLAEYYEQYF
once,TRBJ2-3,TRBV6-5,CASLGGGGTDTQYF
NA,TRBJ2-7,TRBV6-5,CASSINRVYIHEQYF
NA,TRBJ2-7,TRBV30,CAWRIAGGTYEQYF
NA,TRBJ2-1,TRBV11-2,CASSLVKGLGYNEQFF
few,TRBJ1-1,TRBV2,CASSGEPGTEAFF
NA,TRBJ2-1,TRBV7-2,CASSGEGQAYNEQFF
NA,TRBJ1-2,TRBV30,CAWRNRPGDYGYTF
NA,TRBJ1-3,TRBV5-1,CASSPLPRDTIYF
once,TRBJ2-3,TRBV19,CASRTGGTDTQYF
NA,TRBJ2-1,TRBV6-4,CASSEDSSYNEQFF
NA,TRBJ2-5,TRBV5-1,CASSDTSGGKETQYF
NA,TRBJ2-5,TRBV10-1,CATSSGGETQYF
NA,TRBJ2-3,TRBV6-4,CASSATGAGAPLGTQYF
NA,TRBJ2-7,TRBV30,CAWSVQGRLLEQYF
NA,TRBJ2-5,TRBV2,CASSDFRGETQYF
NA,TRBJ2-7,TRBV6-1,CASSEGGTGPYEQYF
few,TRBJ1-1,TRBV10-3,CAASREEGTEAFF
NA,TRBJ1-2,TRBV7-2,CASSLGGGNYGYTF
once,TRBJ1-4,TRBV5-6,CASSATGGSEKLFF
NA,TRBJ1-6,TRBV14,CASSRGGSYNSPLHF
NA,TRBJ2-3,TRBV3-1/TRBV3-2,CASSQNYRGTDTQYF
NA,TRBJ2-3,TRBV18,CASSPPQGEVRGLDTQYF
NA,TRBJ2-3,TRBV30,CAWSYGIESLAGTDTQYF
NA,TRBJ1-1,TRBV3-1/TRBV3-2,CASSSTVNTEAFF
NA,TRBJ2-3,TRBV3-1/TRBV3-2,CASSQGYGPTDTQYF
NA,TRBJ2-5,TRBV2,CASSPGTAAETQYF
NA,TRBJ1-6,TRBV5-6,CASSSYGQGLGNSPLHF
NA,TRBJ2-2,TRBV11-3,CASSSGEVGELFF
NA,TRBJ2-3,TRBV18,CASSPGQPTSTDTQYF
NA,TRBJ2-7,TRBV6-5,CASRRLAGVYEQYF
NA,TRBJ1-2,TRBV30,CAWSVLGGGDGYTF
NA,TRBJ2-3,TRBV4-1,CASSLPGSGRVKDTQYF
NA,TRBJ2-5,TRBV5-1,CASSFPGQGVTQYF
NA,TRBJ2-7,TRBV3-1/TRBV3-2,CASSHEGFGEQYF
NA,TRBJ2-7,TRBV5-6,CASSLVSSVSRYEQYF
NA,TRBJ1-1,TRBV30,CAWSLGNTEAFF